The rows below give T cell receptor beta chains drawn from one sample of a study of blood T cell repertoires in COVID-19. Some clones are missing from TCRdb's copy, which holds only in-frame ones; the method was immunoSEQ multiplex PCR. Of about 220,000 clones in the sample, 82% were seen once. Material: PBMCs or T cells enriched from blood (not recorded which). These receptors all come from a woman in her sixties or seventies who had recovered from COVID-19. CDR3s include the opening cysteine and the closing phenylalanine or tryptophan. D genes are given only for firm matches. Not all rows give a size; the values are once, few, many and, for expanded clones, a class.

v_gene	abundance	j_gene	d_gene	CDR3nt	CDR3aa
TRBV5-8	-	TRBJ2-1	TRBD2	TGTGCCAGCAGCTTGGCCGGGACTAGCGGGGCTAGGGGTGAGCAGTTCTTC	CASSLAGTSGARGEQFF
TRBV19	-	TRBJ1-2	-	TGTGCCAGTAGTATGAGGCCGTACGGAGCAAACTATGGCTACACCTTC	CASSMRPYGANYGYTF
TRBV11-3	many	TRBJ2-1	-	TGTGCCAGCAGCTTAGAGATTAGCTCCTACAATGAGCAGTTCTTC	CASSLEISSYNEQFF
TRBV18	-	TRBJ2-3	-	TGTGCCAGCTCATCCGGACCCGCCGCGGGGACAGATACGCAGTATTTT	CASSSGPAAGTDTQYF
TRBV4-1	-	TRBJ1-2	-	TGCGCCAGCAGCCCAAATGGACACACAAACTATGGCTACACCTTC	CASSPNGHTNYGYTF
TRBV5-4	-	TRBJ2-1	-	TGTGCCAGCAGCTTACCCGACAGGAGCTCCTACAATGAGCAGTTCTTC	CASSLPDRSSYNEQFF
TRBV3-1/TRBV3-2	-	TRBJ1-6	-	TGTGCCAGCAGCCAGAGGACAGACAATTCACCCCTCCACTTT	CASSQRTDNSPLHF
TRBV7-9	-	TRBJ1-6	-	TGTGCCAGCAGCTTTCCGACAGATAATTCACCCCTCCACTTT	CASSFPTDNSPLHF
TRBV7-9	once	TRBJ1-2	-	TGTGCCAGCAGCTTAGCGGCAGGTCGAGGCTACACCTTC	CASSLAAGRGYTF
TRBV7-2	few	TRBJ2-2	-	TGTGCCAGCACCATCCGGACTTCGAACACCGGGGAGCTGTTTTTT	CASTIRTSNTGELFF
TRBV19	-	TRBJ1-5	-	TGTGCCACCAAAGTAGGGGCGGGCAATCAGCCCCAGCATTTT	CATKVGAGNQPQHF
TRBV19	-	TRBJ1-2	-	TGTGCCAGTAGTATAGATCTGGGAGGCTATGGCTACACCTTC	CASSIDLGGYGYTF
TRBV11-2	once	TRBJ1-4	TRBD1	TGTGCCAGCCGAAGGCCAGGGGGAGGCCTTAATGAAAAACTGTTTTTT	CASRRPGGGLNEKLFF
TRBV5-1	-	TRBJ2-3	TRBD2	TGCGCCAGCAAGGGGGGACTAGCGGGGGCAGATACGCAGTATTTT	CASKGGLAGADTQYF